The present T cell receptor beta chain was sequenced within a study of CD8 T cells in Susac syndrome. The RNA, roughly 0.45 to 1 ug, was put through reverse transcription using random hexamers. TCR beta CDR3 was amplified by immunoSEQ covering 54 Vbeta and 13 Jbeta. TCRdb passed the immunoSEQ multiplex PCR reads through MiXCR, listing each CDR3 protein once. The sample contains about 130,000 distinct CDR3 sequences, nearly 95% of which appear only once. TCR beta sequencing was performed on blood CD8+ and CD4+ T cells. Negative isolation was used for CD8+ and CD4+ T cells, and FACS enrichment was applied to TEMRA cells. The germline CDR1 and CDR2 sequences are SGHTA and FQGNSA. The CDR3 totals 13 residues. The V and J ends lost 5 bases and 4 bases respectively, with 11 bases between them.

The receptor comes from a human donor in good health. The J gene is TRBJ1-1, the V gene TRBV7-2; D is uncertain. The sequencing input was CD4+ T cells from PBMCs. The CDR3 DNA sequence: TGTGCCAGCAGCCCGGGGAGAAGCACTGAAGCTTTCTTT. Protein sequence: CASSPGRSTEAFF.